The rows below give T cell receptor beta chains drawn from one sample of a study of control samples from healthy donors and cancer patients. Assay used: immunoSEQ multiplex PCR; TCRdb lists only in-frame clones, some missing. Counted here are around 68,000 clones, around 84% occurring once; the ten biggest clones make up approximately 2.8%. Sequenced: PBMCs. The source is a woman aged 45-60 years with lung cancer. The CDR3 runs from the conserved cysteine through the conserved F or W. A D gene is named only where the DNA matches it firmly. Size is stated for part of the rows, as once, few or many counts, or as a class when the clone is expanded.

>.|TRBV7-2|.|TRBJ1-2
CASSTLSTVNYGYTF
TGTGCCAGCAGCACCTTATCGACGGTTAACTATGGCTACACCTTC
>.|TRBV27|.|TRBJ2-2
CASSYLSSLGGELFF
TGTGCCAGCAGTTACCTGAGTAGTTTAGGCGGGGAGCTGTTTTTT
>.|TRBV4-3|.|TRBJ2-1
CASSQSIAGNEQFF
TGCGCCAGCAGCCAATCCATTGCAGGCAATGAGCAGTTCTTC
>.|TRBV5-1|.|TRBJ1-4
CASSFLGDNEKLFF
TGCGCCAGCAGCTTCTTGGGGGATAATGAAAAACTGTTTTTT
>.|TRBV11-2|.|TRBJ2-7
CASSFGPYEQYF
TGTGCCAGCAGCTTCGGACCCTACGAGCAGTACTTC
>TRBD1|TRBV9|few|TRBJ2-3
CASSVLGQGTDTQYF
TGTGCCAGCAGCGTGCTGGGACAGGGCACAGATACGCAGTATTTT
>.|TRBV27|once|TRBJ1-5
CASSDTRRVRGNQPQHF
TGTGCCAGCAGTGATACCAGGCGTGTTAGGGGCAATCAGCCCCAGCATTTT
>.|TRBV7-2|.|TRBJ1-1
CASSLAPGNTEAFF
TGTGCCAGCAGCTTAGCGCCTGGGAACACTGAAGCTTTCTTT
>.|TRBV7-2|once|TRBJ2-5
CASSYQGTQETQYF
TGTGCCAGCAGCTACCAGGGGACCCAAGAGACCCAGTACTTC
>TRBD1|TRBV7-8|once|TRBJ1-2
CASSLQGAQGGYTF
TGTGCCAGCAGCTTACAGGGGGCGCAGGGTGGCTACACCTTC
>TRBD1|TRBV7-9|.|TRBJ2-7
CASSPGQGFYEQYF
TGTGCCAGCAGCCCGGGACAGGGATTCTACGAGCAGTACTTC
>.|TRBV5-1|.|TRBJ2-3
CASSQSQVGSTDTQYF
TGCGCCAGCAGCCAATCCCAGGTCGGAAGCACAGATACGCAGTATTTT
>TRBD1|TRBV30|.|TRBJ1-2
CAWSVSGTGVGYTF
TGTGCCTGGAGTGTATCCGGGACAGGGGTTGGCTACACCTTC
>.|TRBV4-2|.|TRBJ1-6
CASSQDGDLGDNSPLHF
TGTGCCAGCAGCCAAGATGGGGATCTCGGGGATAATTCACCCCTCCACTTT
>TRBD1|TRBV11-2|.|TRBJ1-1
CASSLSPGGTEAFF
TGTGCCAGCAGCTTGTCCCCAGGGGGCACTGAAGCTTTCTTT
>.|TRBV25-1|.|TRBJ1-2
CASSEENGLYYGYTF
TGTGCCAGCAGTGAAGAAAATGGGCTGTACTATGGCTACACCTTC
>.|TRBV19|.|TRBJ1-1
CASSDRGTGAFF
TGTGCCAGTAGCGACCGGGGAACCGGAGCTTTCTTT
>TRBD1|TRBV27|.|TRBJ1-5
CASSPRQGINQPQHF
TGTGCCAGCAGCCCTAGACAGGGCATCAATCAGCCCCAGCATTTT
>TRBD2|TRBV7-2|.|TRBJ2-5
CASSLWASGGETQYF
TGTGCCAGCAGCTTATGGGCTAGCGGGGGAGAGACCCAGTACTTC
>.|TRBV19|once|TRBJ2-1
CASSPHRYEQFF
TGTGCCAGTAGTCCGCACAGGTATGAGCAGTTCTTC
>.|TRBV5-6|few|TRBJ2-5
CASSLAGPGIQETQYF
TGTGCCAGCAGCTTGGCCGGGCCGGGGATCCAAGAGACCCAGTACTTC
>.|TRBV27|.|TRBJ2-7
CASSLSLGSSYEQYF
TGTGCCAGCAGTTTATCTTTGGGGAGCTCCTACGAGCAGTACTTC
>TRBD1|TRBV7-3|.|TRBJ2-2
CASSAQGAGGELFF
TGTGCCAGCAGCGCCCAGGGGGCTGGCGGGGAGCTGTTTTTT
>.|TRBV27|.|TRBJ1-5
CASRRTVNQPQHF
TGTGCCAGCAGGAGAACAGTCAATCAGCCCCAGCATTTT
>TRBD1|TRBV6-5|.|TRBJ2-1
CASSYRGRWEQFF
TGTGCCAGCAGTTACAGGGGGCGCTGGGAGCAGTTCTTC
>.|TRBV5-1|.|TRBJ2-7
CASSLGTAALEQYF
TGCGCCAGCAGCTTGGGGACCGCAGCTCTCGAGCAGTACTTC
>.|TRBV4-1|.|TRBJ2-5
CASSQDRGTGVQETQYF
TGCGCCAGCAGCCAAGATAGGGGGACGGGGGTCCAAGAGACCCAGTACTTC
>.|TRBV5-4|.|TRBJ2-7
CASSLPESSYEQYF
TGTGCCAGCAGCTTGCCTGAGAGCTCCTACGAGCAGTACTTC
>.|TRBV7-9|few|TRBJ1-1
CASSATFEAFF
TGTGCCAGCAGCGCCACGTTCGAAGCTTTCTTT
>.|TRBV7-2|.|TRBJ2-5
CASSLDTFQETQYF
TGTGCCAGCAGCCTTGACACGTTCCAAGAGACCCAGTACTTC
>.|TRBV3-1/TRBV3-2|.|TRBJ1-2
CASSQGAVGLNSGYTF
TGTGCCAGCAGCCAAGGGGCGGTGGGGTTGAATAGTGGCTACACCTTC
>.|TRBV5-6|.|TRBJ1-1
CASSLGGTNTEAFF
TGTGCCAGCAGCTTGGGGGGTACGAACACTGAAGCTTTCTTT
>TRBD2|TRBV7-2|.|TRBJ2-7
CASSGLAGGPHEQYF
TGTGCCAGCAGCGGACTAGCGGGGGGGCCTCACGAGCAGTACTTC
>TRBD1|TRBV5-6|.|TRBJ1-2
CASSRQGTGTYGYTF
TGTGCCAGCAGCCGACAAGGGACAGGGACCTATGGCTACACCTTC
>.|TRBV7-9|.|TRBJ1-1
CASSLQGSTEAFF
TGTGCCAGCAGCTTACAGGGATCCACTGAAGCTTTCTTT
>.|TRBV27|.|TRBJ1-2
CASSFGVTYGYTF
TGTGCCAGCAGTTTTGGGGTGACCTATGGCTACACCTTC
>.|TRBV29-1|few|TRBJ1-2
CSVETGDYGYTF
TGCAGCGTCGAGACTGGTGACTATGGCTACACCTTC
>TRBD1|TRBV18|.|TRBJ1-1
CASSLLDRADAEAFF
TGTGCCAGCTCACTTCTGGACAGGGCGGATGCTGAAGCTTTCTTT
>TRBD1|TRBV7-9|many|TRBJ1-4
CASSLQGAGTNEKLFF
TGTGCCAGCAGCCTACAGGGGGCAGGCACTAATGAAAAACTGTTTTTT
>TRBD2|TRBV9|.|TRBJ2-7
CASSVASGGYEQYF
TGTGCCAGCAGCGTAGCGAGCGGGGGGTACGAGCAGTACTTC
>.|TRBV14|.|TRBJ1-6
CASSQGRVYSPLHF
TGTGCCAGCAGCCAAGGAAGGGTTTATTCACCCCTCCACTTT
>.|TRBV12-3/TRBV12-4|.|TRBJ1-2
CASSPLNGYGYTF
TGTGCCAGCAGTCCCCTTAACGGTTATGGCTACACCTTC
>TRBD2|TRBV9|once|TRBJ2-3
CASSVASGLAGGRDTQYF
TGTGCCAGCAGCGTAGCTTCAGGACTAGCGGGGGGGCGGGATACGCAGTATTTT
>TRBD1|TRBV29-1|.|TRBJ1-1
CSVPGTGDTEAFF
TGCAGCGTTCCCGGGACAGGTGACACTGAAGCTTTCTTT
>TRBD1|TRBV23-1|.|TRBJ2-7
CASSPQGQEPYEQYF
TGCGCCAGCAGTCCTCAGGGACAGGAACCCTACGAGCAGTACTTC
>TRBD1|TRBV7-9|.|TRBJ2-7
CASSFTTGERYEQYF
TGTGCCAGCAGCTTTACCACAGGGGAAAGGTACGAGCAGTACTTC
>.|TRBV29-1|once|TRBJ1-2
CSVAFSFSYGYTF
TGCAGCGTTGCCTTCAGTTTTAGCTATGGCTACACCTTC
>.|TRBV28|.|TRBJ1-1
CASSDWGTEAFF
TGTGCCAGCAGTGATTGGGGGACTGAAGCTTTCTTT
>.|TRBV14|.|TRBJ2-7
CASSQGGTSYEQYF
TGTGCCAGCAGCCAGGGGGGCACCTCCTACGAGCAGTACTTC
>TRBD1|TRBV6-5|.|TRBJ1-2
CASSYSLRDRGGYTF
TGTGCCAGCAGTTACTCTCTGCGGGACAGGGGAGGCTACACCTTC
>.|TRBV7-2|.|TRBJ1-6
CASNLRNSPLHF
TGTGCCAGCAACCTCAGGAATTCACCCCTCCACTTT
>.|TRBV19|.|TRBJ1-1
CASSTDAIEAFF
TGTGCCAGTAGTACGGATGCAATTGAAGCTTTCTTT
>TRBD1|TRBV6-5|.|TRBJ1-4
CASRFTGELNEKLFF
TGTGCCAGCAGGTTCACAGGGGAGCTCAATGAAAAACTGTTTTTT